This TCR beta chain is from a study of T-cell memory formation after mild COVID-19 (dated by TCRdb to about 2021). A note on the overall study: TCR sequence clusters from the two donors were largely donor specific. In a couple of donors, T-cell clones that expanded and contracted after mild COVID-19 were followed by sequencing TCRalpha and TCRbeta repertoires longitudinally. The cohort comprised two young, previously healthy adult volunteers, one female and one male. Paper-wide results and their limitations: The study included only a couple of mild cases, and larger cohorts that include severe cases with pre-infection samples were judged to be necessary. Whether the second-wave clones peaking on day 37 were SARS-CoV-2 specific was not confirmed. Balanced CD4/CD8 phenotypes were observed for clones contracting from day 15 to 85, whereas a bias towards CD4+ was observed for a second wave of clones expanding from day 15 to 37. Some responding clones were detected in pre-infection memory, suggesting pre-existing cross-reactive memory T cells joined the SARS-CoV-2 response. Contracting CD4+ clones were located mainly in the CM and EM memory subsets, whereas CD8+ clones were found to be enriched in EMRA.

Inclusive of the bounding cysteine and phenylalanine, the CDR3 is 14 residues long. Only the CDR3 DNA is retained, 42 bases long and in frame from the first base. From a lookup of the germline V gene, CDR1 and CDR2 are SGHVS and FQNEAQ. Trimming costs V 5 bases and J 1 base, and their ends lie 9 bases apart. Ficoll-Paque density gradient centrifugation was used to isolate PBMCs. Instrument used: Illumina NovaSeq 6000. Using 5'RACE with constant-segment primers, TCRalpha and TCRbeta cDNA libraries were constructed, with sample barcodes and unique molecular identifiers added in the process. RNA was extracted from every sample with Trizol reagent. Libraries were amplified in two PCR steps, with a second sample barcode and Illumina TruSeq adapters added in the second step. Sequencing of the libraries was done on an Illumina NovaSeq, producing 2 x 150 bp paired-end reads. On the study's bioinformatics: Reads were demultiplexed and collapsed into UMI-guided consensus sequences with migec v1.2.7. Using mixcr v2.1.11, UMI consensuses were aligned to TRA and TRB V and J templates and then assembled into clonotypes. Expanded or contracted clonotypes were those called significant by both edgeR and NoisET, with noise models trained on biological replicates. For edgeR calls, the cutoffs were a false discovery rate-adjusted p below 0.01 and a log2 fold-change threshold of 1. As an exploratory analysis of dynamics, max-normalized trajectories of the 1000 most abundant clonotypes were examined with PCA combined with hierarchical clustering. Separately sequenced CD4+ and CD8+ repertoires were used to assign the CD4 or CD8 phenotype of responding clones. TCRdb itself trimmed the public reads at Q25 with fastp, ran MiXCR and retained productive beta chains. CDR3 protein duplicates are merged, each entry listing the most common genes and DNA. These V and J calls are TCRdb output, not the study's own analysis. The sample records under 350,000 distinct CDR3 sequences, 16% of which are singletons. The ten top clones hold approximately 25% of the sample.

Comment on this clonotype: The antigen this receptor binds is unknown. Base qualities were left out, and no much larger clone turns up one base away.

Sequencing was carried out using PBMCs or a T cell subset sorted from them (not recorded which). This clonotype was obtained from a man aged 18-30 years who had mild COVID-19 (a few samples of this study predate the infection). The sample titles of this study are shuffled in the database, so cell type and time point are left out; the donor was told from shared clones. This chain is built from TRBV7-8 and TRBJ1-5, and the D gene may be TRBD1, 5 bases matching. The CDR3: CASSRGVSNQPQHF. The DNA sequence is TGTGCCAGCAGCCGAGGGGTGAGCAATCAGCCCCAGCATTTT.